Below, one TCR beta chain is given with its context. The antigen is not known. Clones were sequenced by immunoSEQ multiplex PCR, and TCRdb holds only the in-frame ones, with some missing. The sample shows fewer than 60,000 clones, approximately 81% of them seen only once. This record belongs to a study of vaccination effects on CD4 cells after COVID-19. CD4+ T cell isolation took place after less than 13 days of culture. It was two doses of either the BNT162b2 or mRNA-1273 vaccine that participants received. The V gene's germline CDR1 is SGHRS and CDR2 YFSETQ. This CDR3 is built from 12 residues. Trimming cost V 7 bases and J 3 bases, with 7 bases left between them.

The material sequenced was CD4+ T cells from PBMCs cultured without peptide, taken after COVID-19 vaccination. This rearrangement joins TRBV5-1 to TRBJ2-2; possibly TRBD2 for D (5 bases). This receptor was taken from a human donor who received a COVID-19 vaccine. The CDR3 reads CASREDTGELFF. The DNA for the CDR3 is TGCGCCAGCCGGGAAGACACCGGGGAGCTGTTTTTT.